The 9 T cell receptor beta chains given below trace back to one sample, sequenced in a study of breast tumors, draining lymph nodes, adjacent tissues. Each CDR3 protein is one row after TCRdb ran MiXCR on the multiplex PCR reads. The data hold nearly 200,000 distinct CDR3 sequences, with approximately 33% observed a single time. Samples came from axillary lymph nodes draining the breast cancer. The sample was axillary lymph node tissue. The receptor set was obtained from a female donor with breast cancer. Some clones in this sample may be carry-over from other donors' samples.

The table lists this clonotype with many counts. This sequence joins TRBV3-1 and TRBJ2-2; 11 bases match TRBD1. The germline gives CDR1 LGHDT, CDR2 YNNKEL (reference sequence). CDR3 length: 16 residues. Trimming removed 4 bases from V and 7 bases from J; junction bases left unmatched: 8. CDR3 sequence: CASSPRGQGAGGELFF. The CDR3 region has the DNA TGTGCCAGCAGCCCTCGCGGACAGGGGGCCGGCGGGGAGCTGTTTTTT.

This clonotype was seen only a few times. This may be a read error: a much more frequent sequence differs by one nucleotide. This rearrangement joins TRBV20-1 to TRBJ2-7, with TRBD2 as a possible D gene (5 bases). The V gene lost 1 base and the J gene lost 6 bases, with 16 bases spanning the gap. This CDR3 comprises 14 residues. Germline loops: CDR1 DFQATT, CDR2 SNEGSKA (reference sequence). This chain's CDR3 is CSARAGKRVSEQYF. The CDR3 bases are TGCAGTGCTAGAGCCGGGAAGAGGGTTTCCGAGCAGTACTTC.

This clonotype came up many times. The chain has TRBV5-1 and TRBJ2-2; D might be TRBD2 (5 bases). The V and J ends lost 1 base and 2 bases respectively, with 6 bases between them. This CDR3 region has 14 residues. The germline gives CDR1 SGHRS, CDR2 YFSETQ. In DNA form, the CDR3 reads TGCGCCAGCAGCTTGCGGGGAAACACCGGGGAGCTGTTTTTT. Its translation is CASSLRGNTGELFF.

The gene calls are TRBV9 and TRBJ2-6; a possible D gene is TRBD1 (6 bases). Per germline, CDR1 SGDLS and CDR2 YYNGEE. CDR3 length equals 17 residues. Trimming shortened V by 4 bases and J by 0 bases, and 14 bases separated the two germline ends. CDR3 nucleotides: TGTGCCAGCAGCTTAGGGGGACGGTACTCTGGGGCCAACGTCCTGACTTTC. Translation gives CASSLGGRYSGANVLTF.

Notes on this clonotype: A much larger clone lies a single base off, so this may be a read error. The rearrangement uses TRBV5-1 and TRBJ2-5, with 10 bases that match TRBD1. Trimming removed 0 bases from V and 0 bases from J; junction bases left unmatched: 2. Looked up from germline, CDR1 is SGHRS and CDR2 is YFSETQ. This CDR3 region has 16 residues. CDR3 DNA: TGCGCCAGCAGCTTGGACGGGACAGGGGACCAAGAGACCCAGTACTTC. Translated, it gives CASSLDGTGDQETQYF.

On this clonotype itself: One end of the junction does not line up with germline, which may come from a read error. The rearrangement links TRBV6-4 to TRBJ2-7, with D possibly TRBD1 on 6 matching bases. CDR3 length: 14 amino acids. Germline V lookup: CDR1 MRHNA, CDR2 SNTAGT. The CDR3: CASSYSGTTFEQYF. The CDR3 nucleotides are TGTGCCAGCAGTTACTCCGGGACAACCTTCGAGCAGTACTTC.

This clonotype has ten or more counts. The rearrangement joins TRBV12-3 or TRBV12-4 to TRBJ2-7; unclear D gene. The CDR3 runs to 11 residues. Trimming stripped 5 bases from V and 6 bases from J, with 8 bases between. The CDR3 loop is CASSIRREQYF. The CDR3, as DNA: TGTGCCAGCAGTATCAGACGCGAGCAGTACTTC.

The sample holds many counts of this clonotype. CDR3 residues: CSAQEPGGYQPQHF. The CDR3 region has the DNA TGCAGTGCTCAGGAGCCCGGGGGGTATCAGCCCCAGCATTTT. V usage is TRBV20-1 and J usage is TRBJ1-5; a possible D gene is TRBD1 (5 bases). Germline loops: CDR1 DFQATT, CDR2 SNEGSKA (reference sequence). This CDR3 comprises 14 residues. V lost 5 bases, J lost 5 bases, and 16 bases lay in between.

In its sample, this clonotype was seen many times. The chain employs TRBV5-1 and TRBJ2-6; no reliable D call. This CDR3 region has 13 residues. V was trimmed by 1 base and J by 12 bases, leaving 11 bases between them. Germline V gene sequence: CDR1 SGHRS, CDR2 YFSETQ. CDR3 nucleotides: TGCGCCAGCAGCTTGAACCCGACTCTCGTCCTGACTTTC. Protein product: CASSLNPTLVLTF. The full variable domain, its missing parts supplied by reference TRBV5-1 and TRBJ2-6, is KAGVTQTPRYLIKTRGQQVTLSCSPISGHRSVSWYQQTPGQGLQFLFEYFSETQRNKGNFPGRFSGRQFSNSRSEMNVSTLELGDSALYLCASSLNPTLVLTFGAGSRLTVL.